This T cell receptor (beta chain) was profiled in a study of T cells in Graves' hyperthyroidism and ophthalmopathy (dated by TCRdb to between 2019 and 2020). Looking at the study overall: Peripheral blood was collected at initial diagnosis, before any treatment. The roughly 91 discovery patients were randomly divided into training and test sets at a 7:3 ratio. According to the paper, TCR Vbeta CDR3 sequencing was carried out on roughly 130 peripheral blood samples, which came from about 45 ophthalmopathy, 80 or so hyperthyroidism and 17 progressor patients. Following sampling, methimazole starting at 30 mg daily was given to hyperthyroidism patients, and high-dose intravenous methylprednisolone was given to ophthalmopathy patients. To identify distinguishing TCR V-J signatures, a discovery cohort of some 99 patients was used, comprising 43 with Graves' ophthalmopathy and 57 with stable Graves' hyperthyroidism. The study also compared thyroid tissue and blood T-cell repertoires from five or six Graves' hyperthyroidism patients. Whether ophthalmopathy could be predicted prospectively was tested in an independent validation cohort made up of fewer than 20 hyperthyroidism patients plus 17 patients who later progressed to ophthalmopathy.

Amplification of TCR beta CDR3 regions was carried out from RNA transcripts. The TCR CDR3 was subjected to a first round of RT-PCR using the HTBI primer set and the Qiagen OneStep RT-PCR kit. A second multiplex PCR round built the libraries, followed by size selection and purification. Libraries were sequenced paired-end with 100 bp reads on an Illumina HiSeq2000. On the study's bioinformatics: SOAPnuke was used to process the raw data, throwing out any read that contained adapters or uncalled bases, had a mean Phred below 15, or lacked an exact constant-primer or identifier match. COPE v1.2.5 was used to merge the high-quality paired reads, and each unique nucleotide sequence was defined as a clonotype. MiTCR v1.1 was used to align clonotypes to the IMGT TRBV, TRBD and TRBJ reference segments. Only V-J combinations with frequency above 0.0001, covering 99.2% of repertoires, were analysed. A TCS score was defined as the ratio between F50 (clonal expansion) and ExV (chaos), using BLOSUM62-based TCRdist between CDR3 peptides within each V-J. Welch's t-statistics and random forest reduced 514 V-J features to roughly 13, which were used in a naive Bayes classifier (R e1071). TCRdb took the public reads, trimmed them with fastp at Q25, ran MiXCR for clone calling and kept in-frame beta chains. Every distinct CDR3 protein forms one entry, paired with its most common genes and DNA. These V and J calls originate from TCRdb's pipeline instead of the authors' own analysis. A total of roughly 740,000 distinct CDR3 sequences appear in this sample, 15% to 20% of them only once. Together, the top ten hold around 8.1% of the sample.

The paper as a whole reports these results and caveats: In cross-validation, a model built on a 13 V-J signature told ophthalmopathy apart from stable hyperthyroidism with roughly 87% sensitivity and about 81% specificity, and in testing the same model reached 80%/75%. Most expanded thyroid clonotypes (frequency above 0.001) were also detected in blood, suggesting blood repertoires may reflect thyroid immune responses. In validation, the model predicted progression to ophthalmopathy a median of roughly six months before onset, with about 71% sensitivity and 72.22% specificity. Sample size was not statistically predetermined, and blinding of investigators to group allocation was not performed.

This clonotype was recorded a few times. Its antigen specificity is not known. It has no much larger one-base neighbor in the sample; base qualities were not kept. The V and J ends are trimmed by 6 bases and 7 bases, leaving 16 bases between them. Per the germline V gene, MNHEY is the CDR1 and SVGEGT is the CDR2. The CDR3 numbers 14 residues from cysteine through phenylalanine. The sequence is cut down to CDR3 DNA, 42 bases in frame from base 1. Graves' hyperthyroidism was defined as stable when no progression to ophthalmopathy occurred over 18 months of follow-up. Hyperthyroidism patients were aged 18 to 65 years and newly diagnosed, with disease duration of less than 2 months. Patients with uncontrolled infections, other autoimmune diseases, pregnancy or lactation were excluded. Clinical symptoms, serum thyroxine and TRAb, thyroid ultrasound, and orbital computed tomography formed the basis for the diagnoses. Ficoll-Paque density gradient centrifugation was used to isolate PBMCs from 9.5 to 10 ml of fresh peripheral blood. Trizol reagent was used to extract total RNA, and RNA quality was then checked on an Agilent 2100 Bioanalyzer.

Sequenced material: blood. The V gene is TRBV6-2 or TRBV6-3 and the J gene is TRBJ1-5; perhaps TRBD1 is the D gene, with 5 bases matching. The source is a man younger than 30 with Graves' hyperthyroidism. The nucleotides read TGTGCCAGCAGGTTCTCTGGGGGGATACAGCCCCAGCATTTT. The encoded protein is CASRFSGGIQPQHF.